This T cell receptor (beta chain) is from a study of siplizumab effects on memory and regulatory T cells. Germline CDR1 MNHEY, CDR2 SVGAGI. CDR3 length: 14 residues. The V segment lost 9 bases and the J segment 11 bases; nucleotides outside the gene matches: 17. Assays were performed on 10^5 or so TCR templates per sample. The table came from immunoSEQ multiplex PCR; TCRdb's copy has only in-frame clones and leaves some out. The data show more than 85,000 clones, 75% to 95% seen once. Study observations and caveats: Alloreactive sequences tracing back to unstimulated CD4+ memory cells fell significantly with siplizumab. Under siplizumab, an average about 70% of mappable alloreactive CD4+ clones were Treg-derived, compared with 26.9% in controls. Naive T cells appeared more varied than memory cells and looked like key alloresponse contributors.

In the case of this clone: Its antigen is undetermined.

This receptor was taken from a human donor in good health. Some clones in this sample may be carry-over from other donors' samples. Source material: CD4+ T cells sorted from blood. This chain connects TRBV6-5 to TRBJ1-1; the match to TRBD1 covers 8 bases. The CDR3 here is CASTFYGDRPQAFF. CDR3 DNA: TGTGCCAGTACCTTTTACGGGGACAGGCCCCAGGCTTTCTTT.